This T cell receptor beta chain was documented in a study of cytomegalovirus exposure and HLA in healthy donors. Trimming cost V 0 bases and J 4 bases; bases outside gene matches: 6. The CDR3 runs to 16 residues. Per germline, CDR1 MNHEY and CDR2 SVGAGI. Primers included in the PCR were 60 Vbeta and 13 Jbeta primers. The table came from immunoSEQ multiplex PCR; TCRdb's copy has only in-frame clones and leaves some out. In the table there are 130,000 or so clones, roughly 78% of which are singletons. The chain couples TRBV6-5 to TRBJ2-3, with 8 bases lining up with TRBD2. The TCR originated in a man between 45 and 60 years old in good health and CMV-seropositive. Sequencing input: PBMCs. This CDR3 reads CASSYSGEAGADTQYF. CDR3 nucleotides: TGTGCCAGCAGTTACTCGGGAGAAGCGGGGGCAGATACGCAGTATTTT.